This T cell receptor beta chain originates from a study of metastatic and nonmetastatic thyroid tumors. Notes on the study in general: Malignant thyroid tumors reportedly exceeded benign nodules significantly in TCR beta diversity, with the difference appearing in blood and tumor.

Under the authors' procedure: The authors used CDR3 differences across clinicopathological groups to build a distant-metastasis classifier for papillary thyroid cancer. TCRdb re-clonotyped the PCR reads through MiXCR. TCRdb assigned the V and J calls; the authors' analysis was not used. The data hold some 93,000 clones, with roughly 12% observed a single time. Each patient went into thyroid surgery without having received any treatment. This clone was counted ten times or more. The antigen is not known. The sequencing sample was made of blood. This clonotype originated in a female donor with papillary thyroid cancer or a benign thyroid nodule (not recorded which). Some clones in this sample may be carry-over from other donors' samples.

The chain's CDR3 is CASSPDAYNEQFF. The CDR3 DNA is TGCGCCAGCAGCCCCGATGCCTACAATGAGCAGTTCTTC. This chain joins TRBV5-1 and TRBJ2-1; D ambiguous. V lost 4 bases, J lost 2 bases, and 7 bases lay in between. CDR1 is SGHRS, CDR2 YFSETQ, per germline. This CDR3 is 13 amino acids long. The variable domain in full, with the rest retrieved from reference TRBV5-1 and TRBJ2-1, is KAGVTQTPRYLIKTRGQQVTLSCSPISGHRSVSWYQQTPGQGLQFLFEYFSETQRNKGNFPGRFSGRQFSNSRSEMNVSTLELGDSALYLCASSPDAYNEQFFGPGTRLTVL.